The 13 T cell receptor beta chains listed next were all sequenced from one sample in a study of response to subunit inactivated influenza vaccine. TCRdb recomputed calls from the RT-PCR reads with MiXCR, one row per CDR3 protein. The table shows hundreds of thousands of distinct CDR3 sequences, with less than 25% occurring only once. The sequencing used PBMCs from blood, collected about 20 months after vaccination. The receptors derive from a man aged 50-75 years who received an inactivated influenza vaccine.

In its sample, this clonotype was seen a few times. This chain joins TRBV10-1 and TRBJ1-1; D not resolved. Germline lookup yields CDR1 WNHNN and CDR2 SYGVQD (reference sequence). V dropped 4 bases and J dropped 7 bases, with 13 bases sitting between them. There are 13 residues in the CDR3. The CDR3 is CASSGGFAVEAFF. For the CDR3, the DNA is TGCGCCAGCAGTGGAGGGTTTGCCGTTGAAGCTTTCTTT.

The table lists this clonotype with a few counts. This chain uses TRBV24-1 with TRBJ2-5; D unresolved. Trimming cost V 4 bases and J 9 bases, with 14 bases left between them. The CDR3 runs 13 residues. CDR1 and CDR2 (germline): KGHDR, SFDVKD. The CDR3 DNA is TGTGCCACCAGTGAAACCCCCAACGGTTCCCAGTACTTC. Amino acid sequence: CATSETPNGSQYF.

The CDR3: CASSLQGGWNGYTF. The CDR3 bases are TGTGCCAGCAGTCTACAGGGGGGATGGAATGGCTACACCTTC. This sequence joins TRBV2 and TRBJ1-2; TRBD1 matches 8 bases. V gave up 5 bases and J gave up 6 bases; unmatched junction bases: 8. CDR3 length equals 14 residues. CDR1 and CDR2 (germline): SNHLY, FYNNEI.

The chain combines TRBV4-2 with TRBJ2-3; D uncertain. This CDR3 spans 14 amino acids. V lost 0 bases, J lost 2 bases, and 6 bases lay in between. Germline CDR1 is LGHNA and CDR2 is YNFKEQ. For the CDR3, the DNA is TGTGCCAGCAGCCAAGAATGGAACACAGATACGCAGTATTTT. Its protein product is CASSQEWNTDTQYF.

This clonotype was observed a handful of times. In DNA, the CDR3 is TGTGCCAGCGGGACTACCTTCCCCTACGAGCAGTACTTC. Translating it yields CASGTTFPYEQYF. The chain carries TRBV7-2 and TRBJ2-7; TRBD2 agrees at 7 bases. There are 13 residues in the CDR3. Germline lookup yields CDR1 SGHTA and CDR2 FQGNSA. Unmatched junction bases numbered 6, after V lost 8 bases and J lost 2 bases.

The chain combines TRBV28 with TRBJ1-5, with unresolved D. With 5 bases removed from V and 3 bases from J, the gap between germline ends came to 17 bases. The CDR3 runs to 16 residues. Per the germline V gene, CDR1 is MDHEN and CDR2 is SYDVKM. This chain's CDR3 is CASSRPLRHLNQPQHF. The CDR3 DNA follows: TGTGCCAGCAGTCGTCCCCTCAGGCACCTCAATCAGCCCCAGCATTTT.

This chain uses TRBV7-2 with TRBJ2-1; D gene unclear. Deletions cut 1 base from V and 9 bases from J, with 19 bases between. Germline loops: CDR1 SGHTA, CDR2 FQGNSA. This CDR3 has 16 residues. This CDR3 reads CASSLVPDPTVGEQFF. The CDR3 DNA sequence: TGTGCCAGCAGCTTAGTACCGGATCCAACCGTTGGTGAGCAGTTCTTC.

This clonotype turned up a few times. The germline gene is not matched at one end of the junction; a read error may be the cause. The rearrangement links TRBV5-6 to TRBJ2-2; D gene ambiguous. The CDR3 runs to 12 residues. Germline CDR1 is SGHDT and CDR2 is YYEEEE. This CDR3 is CASSLATGELFF. CDR3 DNA sequence: TGTGCCAGCAGTTTGGCCACCGGGGAGCTGTTTTTT.

This clonotype came up a few times. This sequence joins TRBV7-2 and TRBJ1-6; D remains ambiguous. CDR1 is SGHTA and CDR2 is FQGNSA in the germline V gene. Trimming left V 5 bases short and J 0 bases short, with 11 bases between. This CDR3 is 16 amino acids long. DNA for the CDR3: TGTGCCAGCAGCCCGAGTTCAAACTCCTATAATTCACCCCTCCACTTT. Translating gives CASSPSSNSYNSPLHF.

CDR3 sequence (DNA): TGTGCCAGCAGTGAAAGGCTAGGGAATCAGCCCCAGCATTTT. It translates to CASSERLGNQPQHF. The chain carries TRBV2 and TRBJ1-5; D is undetermined. The CDR3 spans 14 residues. Trimming removed 2 bases at V and 4 bases at J, with 9 bases between. Germline CDR1 SNHLY, CDR2 FYNNEI.

This sequence joins TRBV18 and TRBJ1-2; D is undetermined. CDR1 is KGHSH, CDR2 LQKENI, per germline. CDR3 length: 13 residues. Deletions cut 3 bases from V and 3 bases from J, with 8 bases between. CDR3: CASSPGPDYGYTF. For the CDR3, the DNA is TGTGCCAGCTCACCCGGACCCGACTATGGCTACACCTTC.

As for this clonotype: This may arise from a read error, as a much more abundant clone is one base away. This chain links TRBV7-6 with TRBJ1-6; possibly TRBD1 for D (6 bases). CDR1 is SGHVS, CDR2 FNYEAQ, per germline. This CDR3 contains 15 residues. CDR3 in DNA: TGTGCCAGCAGCTTAGCGGCGAGGGGGAATTCACCCCTCCAATTT. Amino acids: CASSLAARGNSPLQF.

V gene TRBV7-2 combines with J gene TRBJ2-1; D possibly corresponds to TRBD1 (6 bases). With 6 bases removed from V and 8 bases from J, the gap between germline ends came to 14 bases. Looked up from germline, CDR1 is SGHTA and CDR2 is FQGNSA. CDR3 length equals 13 residues. The CDR3 loop reads CASRRDTFHEQFF. CDR3 sequence (DNA): TGTGCCAGCAGGAGGGACACCTTCCATGAGCAGTTCTTC.